The 17 T cell receptor beta chains below all came from one sample that was sequenced in a study of T cell repertoires in cytomegalovirus infection. TCRdb ran MiXCR on the reads and lists one entry per CDR3 protein. The sample lists 150,000 or so distinct CDR3 sequences; under 20% were seen once. Sequencing was performed on CD8+ T cells from PBMCs. These receptors originate from a human donor in good health (CMV status not recorded). Some clones in this sample may be carry-over from other donors' samples.

DNA for the CDR3: TGTGCCAGCAGCCGAATCCACTCGAACACTGAAGCTTTCTTT. Amino acid sequence: CASSRIHSNTEAFF. V is TRBV7-2 and J is TRBJ1-1; D not certain. CDR3 length equals 14 residues. With 5 bases removed from V and 1 base from J, the gap between germline ends came to 11 bases. Germline V gene sequence: CDR1 SGHTA, CDR2 FQGNSA. The full variable domain, rest sourced from reference TRBV7-2 and TRBJ1-1, is GAGVSQSPSNKVTEKGKDVELRCDPISGHTALYWYRQSLGQGLEFLIYFQGNSAPDKSGLPSDRFSAERTGGSVSTLTIQRTQQEDSAVYLCASSRIHSNTEAFFGQGTRLTVV.

The CDR3 loop is CASRTTGTSGNTGELFF. The CDR3 DNA sequence: TGTGCCAGCAGGACAACTGGGACTAGCGGTAACACCGGGGAGCTGTTTTTT. The rearrangement uses TRBV6-2 or TRBV6-3 and TRBJ2-2; TRBD2 matches at 11 bases. The V gene end was trimmed by 6 bases and the J gene end by 2 bases; junction bases not matched to a gene: 8. There are 17 residues in the CDR3. The germline V gene encodes CDR1 MNHEY and CDR2 SVGEGT.

This clonotype was counted between two and nine times. The chain is built from TRBV7-2 and TRBJ1-1; D might be TRBD1 (6 bases). The germline V gene encodes CDR1 SGHTA and CDR2 FQGNSA. The ends were cut back, 5 bases at V and 7 bases at J, with 14 bases in the middle. The CDR3 is made up of 13 amino acids. CDR3 sequence reads: CASSREVRGEAFF. DNA of the CDR3: TGTGCCAGCAGCAGGGAGGTCAGGGGTGAAGCTTTCTTT.

This clonotype has more than one count but fewer than ten. The rearrangement links TRBV9 to TRBJ2-7, with 14 positions matching TRBD2. Germline CDR1 is SGDLS and CDR2 is YYNGEE. V shed 4 bases and J 6 bases; nucleotides not matched to a gene: 9. This CDR3 spans 16 amino acids. CDR3 nucleotides: TGTGCCAGCAGCTTTAACGGACTAGCGGGAGGTGTCGAGCAGTACTTC. The encoded protein is CASSFNGLAGGVEQYF.

This rearrangement joins TRBV12-3 or TRBV12-4 to TRBJ1-2; D call uncertain. V shed 5 bases and J shed 4 bases, with 14 bases lying between them. The CDR3 has 14 amino acids. The CDR3 loop is CASSMTTNRYGYTF. As DNA, the CDR3 is TGTGCCAGCAGTATGACGACAAACCGCTATGGCTACACCTTC.

The chain employs TRBV10-3 and TRBJ2-2; D uncertain. The CDR3 runs to 13 residues. V dropped 9 bases and J dropped 3 bases, with 11 bases sitting between them. In germline, CDR1 is ENHRY, CDR2 SYGVKD. This CDR3 reads CAITWTHTGELFF. CDR3 bases: TGTGCCATTACGTGGACCCACACCGGGGAGCTGTTTTTT.

The rearrangement joins TRBV19 to TRBJ1-5; TRBD1 aligns across 8 bases. Germline CDR1 reads LNHDA; CDR2 reads SQIVND (reference sequence). V trimming: 7 bases; J trimming: 0 bases; junction bases outside the gene matches: 11. This CDR3 spans 17 amino acids. The CDR3 loop reads CASTSGQGANSNQPQHF. In nucleotides, the CDR3 is TGTGCCAGTACCTCTGGGCAGGGGGCGAATAGCAATCAGCCCCAGCATTTT.

V is TRBV19 and J is TRBJ2-7; 10 bases align to TRBD1. This CDR3 is built from 15 residues. After removal of 3 bases from V and 4 bases from J, the junction contained 6 bases not matched to a gene. Per the germline V gene, CDR1 is LNHDA and CDR2 is SQIVND (reference sequence). CDR3 protein: CASSIGTGATYEQYF. The CDR3 DNA sequence: TGTGCCAGTAGTATCGGGACAGGGGCTACATACGAGCAGTACTTC. Filled out from reference TRBV19 and TRBJ2-7, the complete variable domain reads DGGITQSPKYLFRKEGQNVTLSCEQNLNHDAMYWYRQDPGQGLRLIYYSQIVNDFQKGDIAEGYSVSREKKESFPLTVTSAQKNPTAFYLCASSIGTGATYEQYFGPGTRLTVT.

This chain joins TRBV7-8 and TRBJ2-2; TRBD2 might be the D (5 bases). The CDR3 is 14 amino acids. Trimming cost V 0 bases and J 5 bases, with 7 bases left between them. CDR1 SGHVS and CDR2 FQNEAQ come from the germline V gene. DNA for the CDR3: TGTGCCAGCAGCTTAGCGCGGGTTACCGGGGAGCTGTTTTTT. It is translated as CASSLARVTGELFF.

The chain combines TRBV7-8 with TRBJ2-1; 9 bases map to TRBD2. This CDR3 comprises 13 residues. Per the germline V gene, CDR1 is SGHVS and CDR2 is FQNEAQ. The trim removed 8 bases at V and 7 bases at J, leaving 6 bases unmatched. The CDR3 loop is CASPRLAGNEQFF. DNA of the CDR3: TGTGCCAGCCCCCGGCTAGCGGGGAATGAGCAGTTCTTC.

The chain joins TRBV6-5 to TRBJ1-1; D gene ambiguous. This CDR3 region has 17 residues. Deletions cut 1 base from V and 0 bases from J, with 15 bases between. The germline V gene encodes CDR1 MNHEY and CDR2 SVGAGI. This chain's CDR3 is CASSYYPGGEVNTEAFF. DNA for the CDR3: TGTGCCAGCAGTTACTATCCCGGTGGGGAGGTGAACACTGAAGCTTTCTTT.

The V call is TRBV28, the J call TRBJ2-7, with 9 bases identical to TRBD2. Germline V lookup: CDR1 MDHEN, CDR2 SYDVKM. CDR3 length equals 15 residues. After removal of 2 bases from V and 3 bases from J, the junction contained 5 bases not matched to a gene. Written as DNA, the CDR3 is TGTGCCAGCAGTTTAGGGCTAGCGGGATACTACGAGCAGTACTTC. Translation: CASSLGLAGYYEQYF.

The chain combines TRBV10-3 with TRBJ2-7, with a weak D call TRBD1 (6 bases). CDR3 length: 13 residues. Looked up from germline, CDR1 is ENHRY and CDR2 is SYGVKD. V lost 8 bases and J 3 bases, leaving 14 bases between the germline ends. This CDR3 reads CAIGGDTDYEQYF. CDR3 nucleotides: TGTGCCATCGGTGGGGACACCGACTACGAGCAGTACTTC.

The rearrangement joins TRBV14 to TRBJ2-3, with 9 nucleotides matching TRBD1. Germline CDR1 is SGHDN and CDR2 is FVKESK. Germline trimming cut 4 bases from V and 4 bases from J; bases unmatched to any gene: 9. The CDR3 loop spans 16 amino acids. The CDR3, as DNA: TGTGCCAGCAGCCTCTCGACCGGGACAGGGTCAGATACGCAGTATTTT. This codes for CASSLSTGTGSDTQYF.

The chain has TRBV7-3 and TRBJ2-1; TRBD1 is a possible D gene (6 bases). The CDR3 runs to 13 residues. The germline V and J ends were trimmed by 5 bases and 5 bases, with 10 bases remaining between them. The germline V gene encodes CDR1 SGHTA and CDR2 FQGTGA. The CDR3 DNA sequence: TGTGCCAGCAGCCAAAGACAGGACAATGAGCAGTTCTTC. Its protein is CASSQRQDNEQFF.

This clonotype turned up a few times. This chain uses TRBV7-2 with TRBJ1-1; TRBD1 might be the D (5 bases). Trimming shortened V by 1 base and J by 0 bases, and 15 bases separated the two germline ends. This CDR3 spans 17 amino acids. Germline V gene lookup returns CDR1 SGHTA and CDR2 FQGNSA. DNA for the CDR3: TGTGCCAGCAGCTTAGTTAGCTTTCAGGGTATGAACACTGAAGCTTTCTTT. It yields the protein CASSLVSFQGMNTEAFF. Using reference TRBV7-2 and TRBJ1-1 for the parts outside the CDR3, the full variable domain is GAGVSQSPSNKVTEKGKDVELRCDPISGHTALYWYRQSLGQGLEFLIYFQGNSAPDKSGLPSDRFSAERTGGSVSTLTIQRTQQEDSAVYLCASSLVSFQGMNTEAFFGQGTRLTVV.

This clonotype was detected many times. The chain carries TRBV7-8 and TRBJ1-2; no firm D call. Germline CDR1 is SGHVS and CDR2 is FQNEAQ. The CDR3 covers 15 residues. Trimming left V 2 bases short and J 2 bases short, with 12 bases between. As DNA, the CDR3 is TGTGCCAGCAGCTTATCGGCGACAAGCAACTATGGCTACACCTTC. Translation gives CASSLSATSNYGYTF.